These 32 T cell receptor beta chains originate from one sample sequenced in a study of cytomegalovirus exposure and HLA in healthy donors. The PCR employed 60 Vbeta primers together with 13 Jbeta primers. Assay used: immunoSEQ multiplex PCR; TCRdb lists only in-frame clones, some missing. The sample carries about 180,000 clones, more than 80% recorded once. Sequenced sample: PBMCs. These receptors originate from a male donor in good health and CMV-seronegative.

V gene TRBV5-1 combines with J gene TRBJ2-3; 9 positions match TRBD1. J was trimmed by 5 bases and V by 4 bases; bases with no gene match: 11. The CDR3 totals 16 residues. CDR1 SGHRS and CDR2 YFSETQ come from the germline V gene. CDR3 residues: CASSVNRGPGVDTQYF. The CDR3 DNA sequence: TGCGCCAGCAGCGTGAACAGGGGGCCCGGGGTAGATACGCAGTATTTT.

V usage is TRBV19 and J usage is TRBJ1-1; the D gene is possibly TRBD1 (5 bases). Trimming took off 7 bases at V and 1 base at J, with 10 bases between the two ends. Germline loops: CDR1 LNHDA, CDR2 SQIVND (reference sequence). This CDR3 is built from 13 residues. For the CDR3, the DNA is TGTGCCAGTACGACAGCGAAGAACACTGAAGCTTTCTTT. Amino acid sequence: CASTTAKNTEAFF.

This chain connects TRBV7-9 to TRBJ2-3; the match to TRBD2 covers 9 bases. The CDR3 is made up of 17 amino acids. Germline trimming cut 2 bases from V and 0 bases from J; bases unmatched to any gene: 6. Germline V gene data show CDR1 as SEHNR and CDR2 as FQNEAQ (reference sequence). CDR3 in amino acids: CASSLKRLAGSTDTQYF. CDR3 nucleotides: TGTGCCAGCAGCTTAAAAAGGCTAGCGGGAAGCACAGATACGCAGTATTTT.

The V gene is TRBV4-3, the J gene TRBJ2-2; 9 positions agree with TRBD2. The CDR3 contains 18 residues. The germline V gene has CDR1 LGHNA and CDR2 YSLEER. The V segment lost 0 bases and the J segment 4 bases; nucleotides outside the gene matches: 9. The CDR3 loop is CASSQDRAGGPSTGELFF. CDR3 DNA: TGCGCCAGCAGCCAAGATCGCGCGGGAGGGCCTAGCACCGGGGAGCTGTTTTTT.

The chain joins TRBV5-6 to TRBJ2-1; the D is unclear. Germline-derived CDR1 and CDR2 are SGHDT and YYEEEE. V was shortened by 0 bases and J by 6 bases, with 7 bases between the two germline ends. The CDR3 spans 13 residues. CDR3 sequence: CASSLAGSNEQFF. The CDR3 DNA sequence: TGTGCCAGCAGCTTGGCCGGTTCCAATGAGCAGTTCTTC. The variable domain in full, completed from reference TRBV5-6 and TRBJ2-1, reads DAGVTQSPTHLIKTRGQQVTLRCSPKSGHDTVSWYQQALGQGPQFIFQYYEEEERQRGNFPDRFSGHQFPNYSSELNVNALLLGDSALYLCASSLAGSNEQFFGPGTRLTVL.

This CDR3 reads CASSPLSGNTIYF. In nucleotides, the CDR3 is TGTGCCAGCAGCCCCCTATCTGGAAACACCATATATTTT. The chain has TRBV28 and TRBJ1-3; D remains unclear. The V gene's germline CDR1 is MDHEN and CDR2 SYDVKM. Trimming shortened V by 6 bases and J by 1 base, and 7 bases separated the two germline ends. This CDR3 has 13 residues.

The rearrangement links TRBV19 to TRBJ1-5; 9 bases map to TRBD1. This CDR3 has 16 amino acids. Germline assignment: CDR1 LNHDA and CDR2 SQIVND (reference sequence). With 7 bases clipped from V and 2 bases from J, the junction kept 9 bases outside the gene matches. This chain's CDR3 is CASTPVRDRGNQPQHF. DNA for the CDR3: TGTGCCAGTACCCCGGTCCGGGACAGGGGCAATCAGCCCCAGCATTTT. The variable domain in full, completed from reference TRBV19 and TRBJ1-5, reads DGGITQSPKYLFRKEGQNVTLSCEQNLNHDAMYWYRQDPGQGLRLIYYSQIVNDFQKGDIAEGYSVSREKKESFPLTVTSAQKNPTAFYLCASTPVRDRGNQPQHFGDGTRLSIL.

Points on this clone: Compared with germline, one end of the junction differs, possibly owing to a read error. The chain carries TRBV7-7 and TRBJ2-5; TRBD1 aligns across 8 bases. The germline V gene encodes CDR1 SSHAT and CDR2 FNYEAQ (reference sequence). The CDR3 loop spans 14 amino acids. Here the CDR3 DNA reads TGTGCTAGCAGCTTAGATGCTGGGACAGGGACCCAGTACTTC. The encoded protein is CASSLDAGTGTQYF.

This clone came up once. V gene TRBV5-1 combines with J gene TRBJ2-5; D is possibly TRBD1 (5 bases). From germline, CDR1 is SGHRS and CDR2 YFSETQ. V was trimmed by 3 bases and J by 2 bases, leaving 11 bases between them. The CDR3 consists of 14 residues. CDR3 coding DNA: TGCGCCAGCAGCTCTCAGGGTGAACAAGAGACCCAGTACTTC. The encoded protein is CASSSQGEQETQYF.

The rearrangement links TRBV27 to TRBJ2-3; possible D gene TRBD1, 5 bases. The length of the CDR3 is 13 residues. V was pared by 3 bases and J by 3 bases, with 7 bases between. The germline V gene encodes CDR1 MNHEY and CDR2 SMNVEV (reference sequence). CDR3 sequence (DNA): TGTGCCAGCAGTTTCAGGGAAACAGATACGCAGTATTTT. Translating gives CASSFRETDTQYF.

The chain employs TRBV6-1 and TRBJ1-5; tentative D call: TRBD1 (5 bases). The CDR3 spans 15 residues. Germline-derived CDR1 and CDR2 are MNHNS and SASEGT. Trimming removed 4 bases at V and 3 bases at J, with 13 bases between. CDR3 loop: CASSGGRVNNQPQHF. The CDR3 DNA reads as TGTGCCAGCAGTGGAGGCAGGGTTAACAATCAGCCCCAGCATTTT.

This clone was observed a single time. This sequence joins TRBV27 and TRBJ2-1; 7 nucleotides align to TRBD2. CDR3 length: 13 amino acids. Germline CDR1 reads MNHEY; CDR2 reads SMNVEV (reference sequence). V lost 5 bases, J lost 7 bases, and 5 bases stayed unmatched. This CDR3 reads CASSAGTINEQFF. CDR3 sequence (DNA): TGTGCCAGCAGTGCCGGGACTATTAATGAGCAGTTCTTC.

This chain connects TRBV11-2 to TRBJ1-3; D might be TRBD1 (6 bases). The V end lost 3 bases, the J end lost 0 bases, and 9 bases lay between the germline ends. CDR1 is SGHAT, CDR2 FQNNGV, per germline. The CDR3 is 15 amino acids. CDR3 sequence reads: CASSLRQVSGNTIYF. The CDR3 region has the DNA TGTGCCAGCAGCTTGAGACAGGTCTCTGGAAACACCATATATTTT.

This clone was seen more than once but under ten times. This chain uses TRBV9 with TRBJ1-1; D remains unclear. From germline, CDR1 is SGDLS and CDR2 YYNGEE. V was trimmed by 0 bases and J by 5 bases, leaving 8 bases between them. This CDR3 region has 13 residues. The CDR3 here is CASSVELRTEAFF. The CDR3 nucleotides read TGTGCCAGCAGCGTAGAATTGAGGACTGAAGCTTTCTTT.

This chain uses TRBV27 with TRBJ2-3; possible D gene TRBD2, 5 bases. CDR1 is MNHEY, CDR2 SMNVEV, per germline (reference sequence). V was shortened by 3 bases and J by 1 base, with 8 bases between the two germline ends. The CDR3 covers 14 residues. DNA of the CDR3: TGTGCCAGCAGTTTCTTGCGGGGCACAGATACGCAGTATTTT. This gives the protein CASSFLRGTDTQYF.

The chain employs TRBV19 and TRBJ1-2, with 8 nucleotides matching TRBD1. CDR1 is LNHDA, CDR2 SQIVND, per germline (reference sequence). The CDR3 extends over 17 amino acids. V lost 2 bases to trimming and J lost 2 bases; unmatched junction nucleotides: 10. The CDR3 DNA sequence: TGTGCCAGTAGTATATGGACAGGGTGGAGCGGGAACTATGGCTACACCTTC. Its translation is CASSIWTGWSGNYGYTF. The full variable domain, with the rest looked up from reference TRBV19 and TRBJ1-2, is DGGITQSPKYLFRKEGQNVTLSCEQNLNHDAMYWYRQDPGQGLRLIYYSQIVNDFQKGDIAEGYSVSREKKESFPLTVTSAQKNPTAFYLCASSIWTGWSGNYGYTFGSGTRLTVV.

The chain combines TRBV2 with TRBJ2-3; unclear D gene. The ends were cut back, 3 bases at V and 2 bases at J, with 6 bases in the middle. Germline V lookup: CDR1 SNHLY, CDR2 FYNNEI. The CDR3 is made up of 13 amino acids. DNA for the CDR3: TGTGCCAGCAGTGACAGGCCCACAGATACGCAGTATTTT. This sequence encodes CASSDRPTDTQYF. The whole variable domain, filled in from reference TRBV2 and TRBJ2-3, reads EPEVTQTPSHQVTQMGQEVILRCVPISNHLYFYWYRQILGQKVEFLVSFYNNEISEKSEIFDDQFSVERPDGSNFTLKIRSTKLEDSAMYFCASSDRPTDTQYFGPGTRLTVL.

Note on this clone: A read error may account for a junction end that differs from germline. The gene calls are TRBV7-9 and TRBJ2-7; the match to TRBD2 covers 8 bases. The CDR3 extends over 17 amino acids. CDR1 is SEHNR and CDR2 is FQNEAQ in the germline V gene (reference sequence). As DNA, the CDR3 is TGTTCCAGCAGCTTAACGCCTAGCGGGCACCCCTCCTACGAGCAGTACTTC. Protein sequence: CSSSLTPSGHPSYEQYF. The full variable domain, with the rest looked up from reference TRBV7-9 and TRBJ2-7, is DTGVSQNPRHKITKRGQNVTFRCDPISEHNRLYWYRQTLGQGPEFLTYFQNEAQLEKSRLLSDRFSAERPKGSFSTLEIQRTEQGDSAMYLCSSSLTPSGHPSYEQYFGPGTRLTVT.

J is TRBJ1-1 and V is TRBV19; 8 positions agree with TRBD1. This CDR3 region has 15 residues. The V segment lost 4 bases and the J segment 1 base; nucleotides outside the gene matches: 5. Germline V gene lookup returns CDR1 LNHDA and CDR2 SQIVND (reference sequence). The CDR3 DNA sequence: TGTGCCAGTAGTACCTGGACAGGGCCGAACACTGAAGCTTTCTTT. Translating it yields CASSTWTGPNTEAFF.

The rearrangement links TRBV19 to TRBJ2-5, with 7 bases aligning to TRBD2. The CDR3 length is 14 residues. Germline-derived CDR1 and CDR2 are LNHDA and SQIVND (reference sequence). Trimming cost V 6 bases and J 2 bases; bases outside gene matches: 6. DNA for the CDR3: TGTGCCAGTAGAGAGCGGGGCCAGCAAGAGACCCAGTACTTC. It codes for CASRERGQQETQYF.

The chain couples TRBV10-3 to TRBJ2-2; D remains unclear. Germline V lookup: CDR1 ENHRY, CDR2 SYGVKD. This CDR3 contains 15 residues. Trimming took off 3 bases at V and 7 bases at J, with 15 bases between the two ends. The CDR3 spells CAISEVRESVGELFF. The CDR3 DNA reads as TGTGCCATCAGTGAAGTTCGTGAATCGGTCGGGGAGCTGTTTTTT.

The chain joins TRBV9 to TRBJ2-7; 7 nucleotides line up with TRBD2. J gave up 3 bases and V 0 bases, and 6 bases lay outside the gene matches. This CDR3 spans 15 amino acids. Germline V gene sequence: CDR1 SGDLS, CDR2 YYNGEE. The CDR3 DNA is TGTGCCAGCAGCGTAGTGACTAGCCCTCTCTACGAGCAGTACTTC. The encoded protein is CASSVVTSPLYEQYF.

The DNA for the CDR3 is TGCACCAGCAGCCTGGGACATAGAGAGACCCAGTACTTC. Its protein product is CTSSLGHRETQYF. This chain links TRBV1 with TRBJ2-5; TRBD1 is the table's D call, not checked against the DNA. TRBV1 is reported as a pseudogene. This CDR3 has 13 amino acids.

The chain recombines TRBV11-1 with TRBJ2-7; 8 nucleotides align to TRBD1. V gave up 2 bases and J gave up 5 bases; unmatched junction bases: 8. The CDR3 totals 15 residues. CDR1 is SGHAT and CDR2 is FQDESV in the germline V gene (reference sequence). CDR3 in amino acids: CASSLFGTGVDEQYF. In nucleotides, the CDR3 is TGTGCCAGCAGCTTATTCGGGACAGGCGTGGACGAGCAGTACTTC.

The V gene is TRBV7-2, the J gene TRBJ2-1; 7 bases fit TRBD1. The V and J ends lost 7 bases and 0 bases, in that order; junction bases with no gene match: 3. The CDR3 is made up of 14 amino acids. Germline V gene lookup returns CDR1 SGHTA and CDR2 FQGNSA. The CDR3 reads CASNPGGSYNEQFF. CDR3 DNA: TGTGCCAGCAACCCAGGGGGCTCCTACAATGAGCAGTTCTTC.

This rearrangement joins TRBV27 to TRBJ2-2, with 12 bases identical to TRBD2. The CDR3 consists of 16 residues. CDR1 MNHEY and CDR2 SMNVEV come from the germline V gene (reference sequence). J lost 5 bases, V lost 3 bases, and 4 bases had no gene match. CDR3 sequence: CASSLTSGRRTGELFF. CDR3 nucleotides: TGTGCCAGCAGTTTGACTAGCGGGAGAAGAACCGGGGAGCTGTTTTTT.

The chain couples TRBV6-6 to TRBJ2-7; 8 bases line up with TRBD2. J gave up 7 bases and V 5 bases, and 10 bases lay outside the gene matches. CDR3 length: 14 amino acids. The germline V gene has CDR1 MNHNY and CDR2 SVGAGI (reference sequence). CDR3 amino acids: CASSQGLVTGEQYF. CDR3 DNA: TGTGCCAGCAGTCAGGGACTAGTGACGGGTGAGCAGTACTTC.

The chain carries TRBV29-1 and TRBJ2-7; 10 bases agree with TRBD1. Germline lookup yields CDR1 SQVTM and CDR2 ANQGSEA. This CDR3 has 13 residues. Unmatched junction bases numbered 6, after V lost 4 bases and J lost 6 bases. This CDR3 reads CSVAPRTGGEQYF. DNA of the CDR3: TGCAGCGTTGCCCCTAGGACAGGGGGCGAGCAGTACTTC.

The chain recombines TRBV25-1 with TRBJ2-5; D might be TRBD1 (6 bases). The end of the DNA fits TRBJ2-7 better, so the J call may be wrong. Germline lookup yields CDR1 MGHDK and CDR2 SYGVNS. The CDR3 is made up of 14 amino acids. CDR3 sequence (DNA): TGTGCCAGCAGTCCCCAGGGGACCTCCTACGAGCAGTACTTC. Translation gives CASSPQGTSYEQYF.

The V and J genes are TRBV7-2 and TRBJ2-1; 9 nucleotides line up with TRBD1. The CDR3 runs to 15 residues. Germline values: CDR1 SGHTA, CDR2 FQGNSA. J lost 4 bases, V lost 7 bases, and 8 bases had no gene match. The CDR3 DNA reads TGTGCCAGCACCCTGGACAGGGGAGGATACAATGAGCAGTTCTTC. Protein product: CASTLDRGGYNEQFF.

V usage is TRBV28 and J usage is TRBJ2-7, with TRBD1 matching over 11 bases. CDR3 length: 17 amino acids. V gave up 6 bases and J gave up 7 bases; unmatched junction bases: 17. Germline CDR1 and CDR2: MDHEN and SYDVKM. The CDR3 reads CASSLTAGTGGLVEQYF. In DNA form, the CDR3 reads TGTGCCAGCAGCCTCACCGCCGGGACAGGGGGTCTAGTAGAGCAGTACTTC.

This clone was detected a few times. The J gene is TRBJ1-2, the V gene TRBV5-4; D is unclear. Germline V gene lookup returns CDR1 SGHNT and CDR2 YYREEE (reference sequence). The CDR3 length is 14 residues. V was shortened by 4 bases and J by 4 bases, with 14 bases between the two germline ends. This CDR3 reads CASSRLGGPYGYTF. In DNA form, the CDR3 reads TGTGCCAGCAGCCGTTTGGGAGGCCCCTATGGCTACACCTTC.